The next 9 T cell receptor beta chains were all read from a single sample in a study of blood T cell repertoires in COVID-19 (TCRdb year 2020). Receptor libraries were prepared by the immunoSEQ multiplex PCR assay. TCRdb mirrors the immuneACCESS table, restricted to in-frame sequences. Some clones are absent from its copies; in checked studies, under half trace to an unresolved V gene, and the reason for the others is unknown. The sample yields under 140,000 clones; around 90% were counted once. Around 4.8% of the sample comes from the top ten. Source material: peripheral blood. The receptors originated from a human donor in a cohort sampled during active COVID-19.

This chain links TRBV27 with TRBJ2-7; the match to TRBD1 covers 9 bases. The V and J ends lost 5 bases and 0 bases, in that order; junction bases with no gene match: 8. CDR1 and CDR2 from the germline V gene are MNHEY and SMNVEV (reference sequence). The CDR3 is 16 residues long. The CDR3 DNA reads TGTGCCAGCAGTCGGGACAGGGCTCCTGGCTCCTACGAGCAGTACTTC. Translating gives CASSRDRAPGSYEQYF.

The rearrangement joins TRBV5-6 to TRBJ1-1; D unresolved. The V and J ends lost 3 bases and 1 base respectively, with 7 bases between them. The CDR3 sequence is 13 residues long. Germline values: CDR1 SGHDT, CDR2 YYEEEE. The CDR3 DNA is TGTGCCAGCAGCTACGCACAGAACACTGAAGCTTTCTTT. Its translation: CASSYAQNTEAFF.

The CDR3 DNA is TGTGCCAGCAGCTCACAGGGTGGAAACTACGAGCAGTACTTC. It specifies CASSSQGGNYEQYF. The rearrangement links TRBV7-2 to TRBJ2-7, with D possibly being TRBD1 (6 bases). CDR3 length equals 14 residues. Trimming removed 4 bases from V and 3 bases from J, with 13 bases in between. Germline V gene data show CDR1 as SGHTA and CDR2 as FQGNSA.

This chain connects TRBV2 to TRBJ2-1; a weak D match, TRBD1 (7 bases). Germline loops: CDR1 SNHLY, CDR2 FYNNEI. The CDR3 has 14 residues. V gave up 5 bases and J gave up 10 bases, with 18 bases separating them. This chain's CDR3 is CASSSSVAGQEQFF. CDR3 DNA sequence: TGTGCCAGCAGTTCCAGCGTGGCGGGACAGGAGCAGTTCTTC. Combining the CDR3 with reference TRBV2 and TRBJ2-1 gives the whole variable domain EPEVTQTPSHQVTQMGQEVILRCVPISNHLYFYWYRQILGQKVEFLVSFYNNEISEKSEIFDDQFSVERPDGSNFTLKIRSTKLEDSAMYFCASSSSVAGQEQFFGPGTRLTVL.

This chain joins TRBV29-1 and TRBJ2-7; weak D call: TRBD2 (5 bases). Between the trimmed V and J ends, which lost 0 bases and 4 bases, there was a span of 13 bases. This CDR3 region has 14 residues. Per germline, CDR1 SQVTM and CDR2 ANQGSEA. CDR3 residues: CSVEDRSGRYEQYF. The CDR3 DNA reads TGCAGCGTTGAAGATCGGAGCGGAAGGTACGAGCAGTACTTC.

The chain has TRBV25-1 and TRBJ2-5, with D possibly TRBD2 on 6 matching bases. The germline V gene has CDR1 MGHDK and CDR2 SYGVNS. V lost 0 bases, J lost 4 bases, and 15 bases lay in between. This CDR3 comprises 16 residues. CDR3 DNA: TGTGCCAGCAGTGAATATTGGGTCGGGGGATTAGAGACCCAGTACTTC. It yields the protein CASSEYWVGGLETQYF.

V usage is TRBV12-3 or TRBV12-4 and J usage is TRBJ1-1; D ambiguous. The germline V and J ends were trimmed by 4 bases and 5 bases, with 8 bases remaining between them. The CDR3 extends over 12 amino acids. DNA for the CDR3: TGTGCCAGCAGTTCTCTAATAACTGAAGCTTTCTTT. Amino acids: CASSSLITEAFF.

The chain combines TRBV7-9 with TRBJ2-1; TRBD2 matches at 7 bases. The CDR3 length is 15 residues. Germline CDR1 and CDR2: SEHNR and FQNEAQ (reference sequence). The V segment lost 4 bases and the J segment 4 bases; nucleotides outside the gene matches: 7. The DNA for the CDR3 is TGTGCCAGCAGCTCTCGACTAGCAGCTTACAATGAGCAGTTCTTC. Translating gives CASSSRLAAYNEQFF.

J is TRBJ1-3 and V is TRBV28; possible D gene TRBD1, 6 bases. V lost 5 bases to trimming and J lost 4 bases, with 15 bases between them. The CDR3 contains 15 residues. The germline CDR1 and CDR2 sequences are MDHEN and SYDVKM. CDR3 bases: TGTGCCAGCAGTGGCCCCACAGGGCACGGAAACACCATATATTTT. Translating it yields CASSGPTGHGNTIYF.